This T cell receptor beta chain was captured by sequencing in a study of blood T cell repertoires in COVID-19. Profiling relied on immunoSEQ multiplex PCR, and the TCRdb table lists in-frame clones only, not all of them. The table has some 95,000 clones, roughly nine tenths seen once. V gave up 2 bases and J gave up 0 bases, with 10 bases separating them. The CDR3 consists of 16 residues. CDR1 is KGHSH and CDR2 is LQKENI in the germline V gene. Sequencing was carried out using peripheral blood. The chain carries TRBV18 and TRBJ2-2; tentatively, D is TRBD2 (6 bases). This clonotype was obtained from a human donor with active COVID-19. The donor label of this sample is uncertain. The CDR3 region has the DNA TGTGCCAGCTCACCATCCGGGGGTTCGAACACCGGGGAGCTGTTTTTT. It is translated as CASSPSGGSNTGELFF.